This T cell receptor beta chain comes out of a study of blood T cell repertoires in COVID-19. Study in general: Italy, Spain and the United States were the sources of the convalescent and acute COVID-19 samples.

Method: immunoSEQ multiplex PCR; TCRdb's copy keeps in-frame clones and lacks some. Among 170,000 or so clones listed, approximately 85% were seen once. Participants came from fewer than 25 US areas, aged roughly 18 to 89 years. Per germline, CDR1 SQVTM and CDR2 ANQGSEA. CDR3 length: 15 residues. V lost 1 base and J lost 3, with 15 bases in between. The genes are TRBV29-1 and TRBJ1-1; D uncertain. This TCR was recovered from a man aged 35 to 55 who had recovered from COVID-19. Specimen: PBMCs or T cells enriched from blood (not recorded which). The CDR3, as DNA: TGCAGCGTTGAAGGGCGGCAGCGGCGCGACACTGAAGCTTTCTTT. Protein sequence: CSVEGRQRRDTEAFF.